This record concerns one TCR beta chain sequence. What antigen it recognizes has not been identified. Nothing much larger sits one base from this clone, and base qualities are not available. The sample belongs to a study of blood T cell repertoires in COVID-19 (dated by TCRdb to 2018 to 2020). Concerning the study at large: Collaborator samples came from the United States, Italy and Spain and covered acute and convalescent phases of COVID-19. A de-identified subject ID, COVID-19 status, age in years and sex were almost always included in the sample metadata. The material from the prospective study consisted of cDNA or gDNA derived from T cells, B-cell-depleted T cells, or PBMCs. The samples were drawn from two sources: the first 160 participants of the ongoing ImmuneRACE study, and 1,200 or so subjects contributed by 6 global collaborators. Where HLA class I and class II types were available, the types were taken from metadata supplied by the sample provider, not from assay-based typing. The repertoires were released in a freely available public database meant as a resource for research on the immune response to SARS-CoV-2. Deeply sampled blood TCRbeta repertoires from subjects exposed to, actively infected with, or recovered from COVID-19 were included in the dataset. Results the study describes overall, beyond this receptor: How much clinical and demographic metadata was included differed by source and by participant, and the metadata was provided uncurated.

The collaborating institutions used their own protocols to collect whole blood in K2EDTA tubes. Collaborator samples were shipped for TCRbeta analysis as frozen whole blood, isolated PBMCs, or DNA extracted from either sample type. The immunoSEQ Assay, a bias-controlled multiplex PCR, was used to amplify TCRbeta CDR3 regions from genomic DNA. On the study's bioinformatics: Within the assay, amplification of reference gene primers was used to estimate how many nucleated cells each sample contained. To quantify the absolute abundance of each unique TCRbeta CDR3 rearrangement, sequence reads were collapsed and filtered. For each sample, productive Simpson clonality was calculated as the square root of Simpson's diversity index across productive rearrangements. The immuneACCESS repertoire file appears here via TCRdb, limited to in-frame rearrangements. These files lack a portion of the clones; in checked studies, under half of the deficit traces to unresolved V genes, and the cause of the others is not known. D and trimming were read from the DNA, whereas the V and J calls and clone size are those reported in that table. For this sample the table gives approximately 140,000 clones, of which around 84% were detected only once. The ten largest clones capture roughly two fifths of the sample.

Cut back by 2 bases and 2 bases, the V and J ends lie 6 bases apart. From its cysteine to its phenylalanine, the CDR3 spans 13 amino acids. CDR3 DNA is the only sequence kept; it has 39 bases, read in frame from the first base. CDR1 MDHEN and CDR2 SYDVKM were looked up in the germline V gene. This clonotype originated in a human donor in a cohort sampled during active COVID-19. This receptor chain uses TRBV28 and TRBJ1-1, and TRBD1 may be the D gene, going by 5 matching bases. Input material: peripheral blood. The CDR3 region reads CASSLGANTEAFF. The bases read TGTGCCAGCAGTTTAGGGGCAAACACTGAAGCTTTCTTT.